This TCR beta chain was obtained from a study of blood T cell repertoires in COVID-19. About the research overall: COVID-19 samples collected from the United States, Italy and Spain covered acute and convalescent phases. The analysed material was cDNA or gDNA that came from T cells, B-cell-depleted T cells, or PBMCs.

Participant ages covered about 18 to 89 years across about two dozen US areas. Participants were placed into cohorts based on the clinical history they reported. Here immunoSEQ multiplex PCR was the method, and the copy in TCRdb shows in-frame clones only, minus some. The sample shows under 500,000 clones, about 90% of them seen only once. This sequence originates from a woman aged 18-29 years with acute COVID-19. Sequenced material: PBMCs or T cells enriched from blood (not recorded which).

CDR3 coding DNA: TGCGCCAGCAGCCAAGATCCCGGGAATCAGCCCCAGCATTTT. This encodes CASSQDPGNQPQHF. This sequence joins TRBV4-3 and TRBJ1-5; unclear D gene. CDR1 is LGHNA, CDR2 YSLEER, per germline. V was clipped by 0 bases and J by 4 bases, with 7 bases between them. CDR3 length: 14 residues.